This T cell receptor (beta chain) was found in a study of OX40 agonist ivuxolimab in advanced cancers. Germline CDR1 MDHEN, CDR2 SYDVKM. J gave up 8 bases and V 6 bases, and 2 bases lay outside the gene matches. CDR3 length: 12 amino acids. Only in-frame clones appear in the TCRdb table, and some are missing; sequencing was by immunoSEQ multiplex PCR. The sample lists over 55,000 clones, approximately 93% occurring once. V usage is TRBV28 and J usage is TRBJ2-1; 9 nucleotides agree with TRBD2. Material: CD4+ or CD8+ T cells sorted from blood, obtained in a trial of the OX40 agonist ivuxolimab. This TCR came from an adult with an advanced solid tumor such as melanoma, head and neck, liver or kidney cancer. CDR3: CASSVAGDEQFF. The CDR3 coding sequence is TGTGCCAGCAGCGTAGCGGGAGATGAGCAGTTCTTC.